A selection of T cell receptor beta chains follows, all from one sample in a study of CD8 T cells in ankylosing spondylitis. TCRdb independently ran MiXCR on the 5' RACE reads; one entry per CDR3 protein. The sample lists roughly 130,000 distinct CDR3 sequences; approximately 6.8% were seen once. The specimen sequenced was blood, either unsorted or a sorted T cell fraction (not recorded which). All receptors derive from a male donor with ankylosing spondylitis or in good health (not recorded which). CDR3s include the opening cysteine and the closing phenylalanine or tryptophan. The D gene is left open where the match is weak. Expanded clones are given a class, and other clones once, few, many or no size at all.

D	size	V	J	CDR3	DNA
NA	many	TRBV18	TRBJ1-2	CASSPPVSASGSYTF	TGTGCCAGCTCACCACCGGTCAGCGCATCGGGGAGCTACACCTTC
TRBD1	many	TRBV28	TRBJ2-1	CASLRDRGTGEQFF	TGTGCCAGTCTCCGGGACAGGGGTACTGGTGAGCAGTTCTTC
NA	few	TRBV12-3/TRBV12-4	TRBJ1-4	CASSQSFEKLFF	TGTGCCAGCAGTCAAAGCTTTGAAAAACTGTTTTTT
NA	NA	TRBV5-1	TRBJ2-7	CASSLQGLAYEQYF	TGCGCCAGCAGCTTGCAGGGATTGGCCTACGAGCAGTACTTC
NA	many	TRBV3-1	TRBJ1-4	CASSPGGRFIAGFLNEKLFF	TGTGCCAGCAGCCCGGGGGGGCGTTTCATCGCTGGGTTCTTGAATGAAAAACTGTTTTTT
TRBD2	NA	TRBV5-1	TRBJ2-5	CASRVSGQTQETQYF	TGCGCCAGCAGGGTTAGCGGGCAGACTCAAGAGACCCAGTACTTC
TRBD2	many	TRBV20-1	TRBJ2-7	CSAVLSGSFYEQYF	TGCAGTGCTGTACTTAGCGGGTCCTTCTACGAGCAGTACTTC
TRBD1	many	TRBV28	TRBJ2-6	CASSTPGTGDDSGANVLTF	TGTGCCAGCAGTACTCCCGGGACAGGGGACGACTCTGGGGCCAACGTCCTGACTTTC
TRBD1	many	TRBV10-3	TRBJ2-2	CAARGAGPGGTGELFF	TGTGCCGCTAGGGGAGCAGGGCCAGGGGGCACCGGGGAGCTGTTTTTT
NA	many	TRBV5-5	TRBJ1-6	CASSLASPLHF	TGTGCCAGCAGCTTGGCTTCACCCCTCCACTTT
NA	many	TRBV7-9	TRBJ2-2	CASSLGSGVDGELFF	TGTGCCAGCAGCTTAGGTTCCGGGGTAGACGGGGAGCTGTTTTTT
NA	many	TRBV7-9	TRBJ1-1	CASSLAFGPDGTEAFF	TGTGCCAGCAGCTTAGCATTCGGGCCCGATGGCACTGAAGCTTTCTTT
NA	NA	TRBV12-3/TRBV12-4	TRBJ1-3	CASSLSASDTIYF	TGTGCCAGCAGTTTGAGCGCGTCGGACACCATATATTTT
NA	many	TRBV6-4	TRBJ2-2	CASSDSDNTGELFF	TGTGCCAGCAGTGATTCAGACAACACCGGGGAGCTGTTTTTT
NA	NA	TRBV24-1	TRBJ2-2	CATSGLFGELFF	TGTGCCACCAGTGGCCTGTTTGGGGAGCTGTTTTTT
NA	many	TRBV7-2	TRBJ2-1	CASSPGLLGNEQFF	TGTGCCAGCAGCCCGGGACTCCTTGGTAATGAGCAGTTCTTC
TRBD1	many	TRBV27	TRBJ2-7	CASGIGQGASYEQYF	TGTGCCAGCGGGATTGGACAGGGGGCGTCCTACGAGCAGTACTTC
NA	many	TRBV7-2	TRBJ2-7	CASSLSQGTTYEQYF	TGTGCCAGCAGCTTAAGCCAGGGTACCACCTACGAGCAGTACTTC
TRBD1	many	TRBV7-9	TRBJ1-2	CASSLEGAAYGYTF	TGTGCCAGCAGCTTAGAGGGGGCTGCCTATGGCTACACCTTC
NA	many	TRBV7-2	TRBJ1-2	CASSLAEGPLVGYTF	TGTGCCAGCAGCTTAGCGGAGGGTCCTTTGGTTGGCTACACCTTC
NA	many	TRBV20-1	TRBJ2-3	CSAHRAPDTQYF	TGCAGTGCACACCGGGCCCCGGATACGCAGTATTTT
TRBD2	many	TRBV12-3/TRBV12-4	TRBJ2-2	CASSLTSGNTGELFF	TGTGCCAGCAGTTTAACTAGCGGGAACACCGGGGAGCTGTTTTTT
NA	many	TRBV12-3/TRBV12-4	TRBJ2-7	CASRKTESGYEQYF	TGTGCCAGCAGAAAGACGGAGTCCGGATACGAGCAGTACTTC
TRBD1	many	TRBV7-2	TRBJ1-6	CASSSRTGPNSPLHF	TGTGCCAGCAGCTCTCGGACAGGCCCCAATTCACCCCTCCACTTT
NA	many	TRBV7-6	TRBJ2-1	CASSPSRGFPSLRNEQFF	TGTGCCAGCAGCCCAAGTCGGGGCTTTCCGTCCTTAAGAAATGAGCAGTTCTTC
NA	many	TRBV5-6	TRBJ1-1	CASSKGRNEAFF	TGTGCCAGCAGCAAGGGACGGAATGAAGCTTTCTTT
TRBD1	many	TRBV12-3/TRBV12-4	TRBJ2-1	CATQGASFEQFF	TGTGCCACCCAGGGGGCTAGTTTTGAGCAGTTCTTC
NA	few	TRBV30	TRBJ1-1	CAWTVQDSKAFF	TGTGCCTGGACCGTACAGGACAGTAAAGCTTTCTTT
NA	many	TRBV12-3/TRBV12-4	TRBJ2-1	CASSGGSEQFF	TGTGCCAGCAGCGGGGGAAGTGAGCAGTTCTTC
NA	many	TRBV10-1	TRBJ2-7	CASSVTRENEQYF	TGCGCCAGCAGTGTGACCAGGGAAAACGAGCAGTACTTC
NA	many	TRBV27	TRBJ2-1	CASSLGRYNEQFF	TGTGCCAGCAGTTTAGGGCGATACAATGAGCAGTTCTTC
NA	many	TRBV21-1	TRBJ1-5	CASSTGTPWFGNQPQHF	TGTGCCAGCAGCACCGGGACACCCTGGTTCGGCAATCAGCCCCAGCATTTT
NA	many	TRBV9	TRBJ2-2	CASSVGNRDIGTGELFF	TGTGCCAGCAGCGTAGGGAACCGGGACATTGGAACCGGGGAGCTGTTTTTT
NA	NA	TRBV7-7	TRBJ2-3	CDPVGRGGDTQYF	TGTGACCCCGTGGGCAGGGGAGGAGATACGCAGTATTTT
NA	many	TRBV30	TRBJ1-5	CAWSGTEVNQPQHF	TGTGCCTGGAGTGGGACAGAAGTTAATCAGCCCCAGCATTTT
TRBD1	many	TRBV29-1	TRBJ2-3	CSATGQGGGTDTQYF	TGCAGCGCGACCGGACAGGGCGGGGGCACAGATACGCAGTATTTT
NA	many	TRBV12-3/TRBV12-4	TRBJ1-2	CASTAGRLNYGYTF	TGTGCCAGCACCGCGGGACGCTTAAACTATGGCTACACCTTC
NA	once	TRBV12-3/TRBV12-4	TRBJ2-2	CASSPSWGANTGELFF	TGTGCCAGCAGTCCTTCCTGGGGAGCGAACACCGGGGAGCTGTTTTTT
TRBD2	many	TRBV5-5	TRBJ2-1	CASSSTGTSSPEQFF	TGTGCCAGCAGCTCAACCGGGACTAGTAGTCCTGAGCAGTTCTTC
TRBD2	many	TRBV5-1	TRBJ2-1	CASSLMAGLAGGYNEQFF	TGCGCCAGCAGCTTGATGGCAGGACTAGCGGGGGGCTACAATGAGCAGTTCTTC
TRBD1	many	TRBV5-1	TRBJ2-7	CASRWTGGGQGSGEQYF	TGCGCCAGCAGATGGACAGGGGGTGGACAGGGTAGCGGCGAGCAGTACTTC
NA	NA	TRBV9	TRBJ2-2	CASSSPEQATGELFF	TGTGCCAGCAGCTCCCCGGAGCAGGCCACCGGGGAGCTGTTTTTT
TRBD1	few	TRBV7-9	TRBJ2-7	CASSLETGGSYEQYF	TGTGCCAGCAGCTTAGAGACAGGGGGCTCCTACGAGCAGTACTTC
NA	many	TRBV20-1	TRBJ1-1	CSASSGKTEAFF	TGCAGTGCTAGTTCGGGGAAGACTGAAGCTTTCTTT
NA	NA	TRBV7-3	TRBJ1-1	CASSLTVQANTEAFF	TGTGCCAGCAGCTTAACAGTACAGGCGAACACTGAAGCTTTCTTT
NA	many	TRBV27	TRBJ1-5	CASSPSGTPPQHF	TGTGCCAGCAGTCCCTCTGGGACTCCGCCCCAGCATTTT